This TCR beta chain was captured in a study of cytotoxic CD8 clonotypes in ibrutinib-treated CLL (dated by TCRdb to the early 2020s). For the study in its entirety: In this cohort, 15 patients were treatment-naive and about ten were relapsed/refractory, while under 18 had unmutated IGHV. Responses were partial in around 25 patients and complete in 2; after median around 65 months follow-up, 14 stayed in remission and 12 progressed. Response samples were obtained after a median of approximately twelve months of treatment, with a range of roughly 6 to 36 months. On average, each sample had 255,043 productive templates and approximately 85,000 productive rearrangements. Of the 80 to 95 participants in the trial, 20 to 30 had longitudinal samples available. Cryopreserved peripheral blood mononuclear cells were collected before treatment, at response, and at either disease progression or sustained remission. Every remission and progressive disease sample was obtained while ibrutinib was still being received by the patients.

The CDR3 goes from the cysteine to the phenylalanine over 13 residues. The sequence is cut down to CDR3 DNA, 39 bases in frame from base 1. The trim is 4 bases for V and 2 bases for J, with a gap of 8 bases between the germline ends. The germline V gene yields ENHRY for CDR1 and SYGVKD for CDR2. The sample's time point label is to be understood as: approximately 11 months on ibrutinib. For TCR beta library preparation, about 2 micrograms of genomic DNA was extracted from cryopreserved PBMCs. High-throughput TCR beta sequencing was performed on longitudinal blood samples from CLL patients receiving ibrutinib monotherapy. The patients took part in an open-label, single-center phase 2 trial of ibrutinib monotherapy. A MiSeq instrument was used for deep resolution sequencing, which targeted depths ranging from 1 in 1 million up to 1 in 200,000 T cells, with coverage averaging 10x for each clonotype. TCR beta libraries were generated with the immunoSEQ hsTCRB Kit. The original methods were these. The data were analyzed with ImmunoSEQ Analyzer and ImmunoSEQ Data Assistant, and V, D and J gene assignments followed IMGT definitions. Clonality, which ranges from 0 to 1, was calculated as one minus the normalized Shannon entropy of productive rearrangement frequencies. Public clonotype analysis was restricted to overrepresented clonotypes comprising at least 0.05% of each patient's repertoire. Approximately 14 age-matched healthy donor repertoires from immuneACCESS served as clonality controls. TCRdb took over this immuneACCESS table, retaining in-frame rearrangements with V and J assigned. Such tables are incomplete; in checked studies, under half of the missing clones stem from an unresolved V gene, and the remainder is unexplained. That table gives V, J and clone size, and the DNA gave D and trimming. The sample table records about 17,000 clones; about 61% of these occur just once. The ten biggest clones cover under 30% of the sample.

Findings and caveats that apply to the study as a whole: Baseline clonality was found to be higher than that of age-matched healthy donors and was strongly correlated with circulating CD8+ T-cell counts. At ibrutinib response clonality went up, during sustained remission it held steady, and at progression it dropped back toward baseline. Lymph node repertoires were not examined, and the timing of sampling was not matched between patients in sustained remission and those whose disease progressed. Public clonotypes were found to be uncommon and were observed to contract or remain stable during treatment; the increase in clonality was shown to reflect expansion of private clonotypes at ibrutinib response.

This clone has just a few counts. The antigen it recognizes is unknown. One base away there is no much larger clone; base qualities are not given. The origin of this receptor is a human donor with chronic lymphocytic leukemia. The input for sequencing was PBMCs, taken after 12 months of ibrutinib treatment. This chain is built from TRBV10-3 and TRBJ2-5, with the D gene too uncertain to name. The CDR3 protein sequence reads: CAISVRVQETQYF. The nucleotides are TGTGCCATCAGTGTACGCGTACAAGAGACCCAGTACTTC.